This record looks at one TCR beta chain sequence and its context. This record comes from a study of blood T cell repertoires in COVID-19. Across the study: COVID-19 samples from acute and convalescent phases originated in the United States, Italy and Spain.

Under the authors' procedure: Using reference gene primer amplification, nucleated cell counts were estimated. Here immunoSEQ multiplex PCR was the method, and the copy in TCRdb shows in-frame clones only, minus some. V and J calls and clone size follow that table, whereas D and trimming were derived from the DNA. Of fewer than 400,000 clones detected, 90% appear once; the ten largest clones hold roughly 2.8%. Germline V lookup: CDR1 SGHNT, CDR2 YYREEE (reference sequence). The CDR3 is 17 residues long. V was pared by 4 bases and J by 6 bases, with 14 bases of the junction left unmatched. This TCR was recovered from a woman in her thirties with COVID-19, enrolled during active disease. The sequencing sample was made of peripheral blood. The genes are TRBV5-4 and TRBJ2-7; 12 nucleotides line up with TRBD2. CDR3 protein: CASSTLAGGPIGGEQYF. The CDR3 DNA is TGTGCCAGCAGCACCCTAGCGGGAGGGCCCATCGGCGGCGAGCAGTACTTC.